The 16 T cell receptor beta chains reported below all come from one sample, sequenced in a study of graft-versus-host responses after intestinal transplantation. Only in-frame clones appear in the TCRdb table, and some are missing; sequencing was by immunoSEQ multiplex PCR. The table includes 40,000 or so clones, under 90% detected once. Sequencing used PBMCs, obtained about 270 days after transplant. These receptors were taken from a human patient who received an intestinal transplant, so some T cells may come from the graft donor.

The V call is TRBV7-9, the J call TRBJ1-1, with TRBD1 matching 7 bases. This CDR3 has 13 amino acids. Germline-derived CDR1 and CDR2 are SEHNR and FQNEAQ (reference sequence). J gave up 8 bases and V 2 bases, and 5 bases lay outside the gene matches. The CDR3 loop is CASSLILGQEAFF. In DNA form, the CDR3 reads TGTGCCAGCAGCTTAATCTTGGGACAGGAAGCTTTCTTT.

Concerning this clone itself: Likely a read error: the CDR3 ends without its conserved phenylalanine or tryptophan. No DNA is shown, since the ends of the CDR3 on it are uncertain; the CDR3 is the one TCRdb lists. This chain links TRBV7-6 with TRBJ1-1; the table's D gene call, TRBD1, was not cross checked with the DNA. The CDR3 has 13 residues if both end residues are counted. The germline V gene has CDR1 SGHVS and CDR2 FNYEAQ. The CDR3: CASSSTGGGDQVY.

The V gene is TRBV5-1, the J gene TRBJ2-5, with D uncertain. The ends were cut back, 0 bases at V and 5 bases at J, with 11 bases in the middle. The CDR3 has 14 residues. CDR1 and CDR2 from the germline V gene are SGHRS and YFSETQ. The CDR3 sequence is CASSLDGGVETQYF. The CDR3 DNA is TGCGCCAGCAGCTTGGATGGCGGTGTCGAGACCCAGTACTTC.

V and J are TRBV10-3 and TRBJ2-3, with D perhaps being TRBD1 or TRBD2 (5 bases each). V was trimmed by 4 bases and J by 0 bases, leaving 17 bases between them. Germline CDR1 and CDR2: ENHRY and SYGVKD. The CDR3 contains 17 residues. In nucleotides, the CDR3 is TGTGCCATCAGTGCCCCGGGGCAGGGCGCAAGCACAGATACGCAGTATTTT. Its translation is CAISAPGQGASTDTQYF.

This CDR3 is CASSQARTANSPLHF. The CDR3 region has the DNA TGCGCCAGCAGCCAAGCTAGGACAGCGAATTCACCCCTCCACTTT. V and J are TRBV4-3 and TRBJ1-6; the D gene is possibly TRBD1 (6 bases). CDR1 and CDR2 from the germline V gene are LGHNA and YSLEER. There are 15 residues in the CDR3. Trimming took 1 base from V and 7 from J, leaving 11 bases between them.

J is TRBJ2-2 and V is TRBV6-1; D is uncertain. V dropped 7 bases and J dropped 1 base, with 10 bases sitting between them. Germline V gene sequence: CDR1 MNHNS, CDR2 SASEGT. This CDR3 is 14 amino acids long. The CDR3: CASTQGLNTGELFF. The CDR3 DNA sequence: TGTGCCAGCACCCAAGGTTTGAACACCGGGGAGCTGTTTTTT.

The rearrangement uses TRBV6-1 and TRBJ2-7; no firm D call. Trimming cost V 7 bases and J 5 bases, with 12 bases left between them. The germline CDR1 and CDR2 sequences are MNHNS and SASEGT. This CDR3 comprises 12 residues. The CDR3 DNA reads TGTGCCAGCACCGAAAACGGCCACGAGCAGTACTTC. This gives the protein CASTENGHEQYF.

This clone was recorded only once. The rearrangement uses TRBV7-8 and TRBJ1-2, with 9 positions matching TRBD1. CDR3 length: 14 amino acids. V gave up 5 bases and J gave up 3 bases; unmatched junction bases: 4. Germline V gene sequence: CDR1 SGHVS, CDR2 FQNEAQ. The CDR3 DNA reads as TGTGCCAGCAGCAGGGACAGGGTGTACTATGGCTACACCTTC. It is translated as CASSRDRVYYGYTF. The variable domain in full, completed from reference TRBV7-8 and TRBJ1-2, reads GAGVSQSPRYKVAKRGQDVALRCDPISGHVSLFWYQQALGQGPEFLTYFQNEAQLDKSGLPSDRFFAERPEGSVSTLKIQRTQQEDSAVYLCASSRDRVYYGYTFGSGTRLTVV.

The rearrangement joins TRBV5-1 to TRBJ1-1; TRBD1 aligns across 8 bases. Germline lookup yields CDR1 SGHRS and CDR2 YFSETQ. Trimming removed 1 base from V and 0 bases from J; junction bases left unmatched: 11. This CDR3 spans 18 amino acids. The CDR3 DNA is TGCGCCAGCAGCTTGCATAGACAGGGGCAGCCTATGAACACTGAAGCTTTCTTT. Translating it yields CASSLHRQGQPMNTEAFF.

V is TRBV5-1 and J is TRBJ2-1; unclear D gene. This CDR3 is 16 amino acids long. The V gene lost 1 base and the J gene lost 7 bases, with 18 bases spanning the gap. CDR1 is SGHRS, CDR2 YFSETQ, per germline. The CDR3 spells CASSLTTETIVNEQFF. CDR3 nucleotide sequence: TGCGCCAGCAGCTTGACCACCGAGACCATTGTTAATGAGCAGTTCTTC.

The rearrangement links TRBV5-4 to TRBJ1-2; no firm D call. Trimming took 2 bases from V and 4 from J, leaving 15 bases between them. The CDR3 is 15 residues long. From germline, CDR1 is SGHNT and CDR2 YYREEE (reference sequence). The CDR3 coding sequence is TGTGCCAGCAGCTTCATGGGTAGCGCATCCTATGGCTACACCTTC. Translation: CASSFMGSASYGYTF.

The chain uses TRBV5-1 and TRBJ1-1; the D is unclear. There are 11 residues in the CDR3. Trimming removed 4 bases from V and 7 bases from J, with 8 bases in between. Germline CDR1 and CDR2: SGHRS and YFSETQ. The CDR3 DNA follows: TGCGCCAGCAGCCATGAGGATGAAGCTTTCTTT. This gives the protein CASSHEDEAFF.

The V call is TRBV5-8, the J call TRBJ2-1; D is unresolved. CDR1 SGHTS and CDR2 YDEGEE come from the germline V gene. V lost 4 bases and J 5 bases, leaving 4 bases between the germline ends. The CDR3 runs 11 residues. The CDR3 region is CASSPNNEQFF. DNA for the CDR3: TGTGCCAGCAGCCCAAACAATGAGCAGTTCTTC.

The CDR3 region is CASSRDRDSYEQYF. The CDR3 DNA reads TGTGCCAGCAGCCGGGACAGGGATTCCTACGAGCAGTACTTC. The V and J genes are TRBV7-8 and TRBJ2-7; TRBD1 aligns across 9 bases. The CDR3 is 14 amino acids. CDR1 SGHVS and CDR2 FQNEAQ come from the germline V gene. The V segment lost 5 bases and the J segment 1 base; nucleotides outside the gene matches: 3.

In its sample, this clone was seen once. The chain links TRBV10-3 to TRBJ2-5, with D tentatively TRBD1 or TRBD2 (5 bases each). The CDR3 is 11 residues long. Trimming pared 9 bases from V and 7 bases from J, leaving 12 bases between. CDR1 is ENHRY and CDR2 is SYGVKD in the germline V gene. The CDR3 region is CAMGPRATQYF. The DNA for the CDR3 is TGTGCCATGGGACCTCGGGCGACCCAGTACTTC.

The chain recombines TRBV19 with TRBJ2-3, with 9 bases identical to TRBD2. This CDR3 spans 16 amino acids. After removal of 3 bases from V and 1 base from J, the junction contained 5 bases not matched to a gene. Germline assignment: CDR1 LNHDA and CDR2 SQIVND (reference sequence). DNA of the CDR3: TGTGCCAGTAGTATCCCCCAGCGGGGGGGCACAGATACGCAGTATTTT. Amino acid sequence: CASSIPQRGGTDTQYF.